This T cell receptor (beta chain) was identified during a study of tumor-infiltrating lymphocytes in primary liver carcinoma. Whole-study context: Lesions, classed as T1-T3 N0M0, spanned 4.2 to 10 cm across. Study-level results: Unsorted bulk sampling ruled out any CD4+ versus CD8+ repertoire comparison. Significantly greater top-250-clone fractions characterized tumors relative to blood (p = 0.039).

From around 500 ng total RNA, TCR beta cDNA was generated with a primer in the constant region. It was through three nested multiplex PCR rounds of slightly modified ARM-PCR that TCR beta libraries arose. Each of the first two PCR rounds ran roughly 9 cycles with TRBV1-TRBV30 forward and C-beta reverse primers. TCRdb re-called the multiplex PCR reads with MiXCR, one entry per CDR3 protein. The sample holds hundreds of thousands of distinct CDR3 sequences, approximately 65% seen once. For this clonotype: Its specificity is not known. At one boundary the junction diverges from the germline segment, which might be a read error.

Germline V gene data show CDR1 as MNHNS and CDR2 as SASEGT. The CDR3 sequence is 15 residues long. Unsorted whole blood yielded the blood RNA, and germline DNA was also extracted. Patients showed chronic HBV infection and an absence of prior treatment. The source is a man aged 35 to 55 with primary liver carcinoma and hepatitis B virus infection. The specimen was peripheral blood. V and J are TRBV6-1 and TRBJ2-2, with TRBD1 identical over 11 bases. In DNA, the CDR3 is TGTGACAGCAGGACAGGGGGCGGAGGAGCCGGGGAGCTGCTTTTT. The encoded protein is CDSRTGGGGAGELLF.